Presented here are 6 T cell receptor beta chains from one specimen sequenced in a study of blood T cell repertoires in COVID-19. Repertoires were generated with immunoSEQ multiplex PCR, while TCRdb's copy carries only in-frame clones and drops some. This sample has about 130,000 clones, with about 85% found just once. Sequenced: peripheral blood. Source of these receptors: a human donor in a cohort sampled during active COVID-19.

The DNA for the CDR3 is TGTGCCAGCAGCCCGCAGGGTTACTATGGCTACACCTTC. Translated: CASSPQGYYGYTF. The V and J genes are TRBV7-8 and TRBJ1-2; maybe TRBD1 (5 bases). The length of the CDR3 is 13 residues. The germline V and J ends were trimmed by 5 bases and 3 bases, with 10 bases remaining between them. CDR1 is SGHVS, CDR2 FQNEAQ, per germline. The full variable domain, completed using reference TRBV7-8 and TRBJ1-2, is GAGVSQSPRYKVAKRGQDVALRCDPISGHVSLFWYQQALGQGPEFLTYFQNEAQLDKSGLPSDRFFAERPEGSVSTLKIQRTQQEDSAVYLCASSPQGYYGYTFGSGTRLTVV.

The chain is built from TRBV5-6 and TRBJ1-2, with TRBD1 matching over 7 bases. The CDR3 has 16 amino acids. V trimming: 0 bases; J trimming: 4 bases; junction bases outside the gene matches: 9. Germline CDR1 is SGHDT and CDR2 is YYEEEE. CDR3 sequence reads: CASSLDPTGKGYGYTF. The CDR3 region has the DNA TGTGCCAGCAGCTTGGACCCGACAGGGAAAGGCTATGGCTACACCTTC.

A remark on this clone: In the same sample, other DNA sequences code for this CDR3. The CDR3 protein is CASSIQGRGTEAFF. The CDR3 bases are TGTGCCAGTAGTATACAGGGGCGAGGTACTGAAGCTTTCTTT. This rearrangement joins TRBV19 to TRBJ1-1; TRBD1 might be the D (6 bases). Trimming pared 2 bases from V and 5 bases from J, leaving 12 bases between. Germline CDR1 and CDR2: LNHDA and SQIVND (reference sequence). This CDR3 is 14 amino acids long.

The gene calls are TRBV3-1 (or the pseudogene TRBV3-2) and TRBJ2-3; 9 bases are shared with TRBD2. Germline loops: CDR1 LGHDT, CDR2 YNNKEL (reference sequence). V lost 2 bases to trimming and J lost 2 bases; unmatched junction nucleotides: 11. The CDR3 runs 18 residues. The DNA of the CDR3 is TGTGCCAGCAGCCAAATTCTGGTGGTAGCGGGAGTCACAGATACGCAGTATTTT. It is translated as CASSQILVVAGVTDTQYF.

This clone has just a few counts. V and J are TRBV7-9 and TRBJ2-1; tentatively, D is TRBD2 (5 bases). V was shortened by 3 bases and J by 10 bases, with 7 bases between the two germline ends. Per the germline V gene, CDR1 is SEHNR and CDR2 is FQNEAQ (reference sequence). The CDR3 contains 11 residues. CDR3 sequence (DNA): TGTGCCAGCAGCTTTAGAGGGGAGCAGTTCTTC. Translation gives CASSFRGEQFF.

The genes are TRBV6-2 or TRBV6-3 and TRBJ1-2; D unresolved. The CDR3 extends over 14 amino acids. Germline CDR1 reads MNHEY; CDR2 reads SVGEGT. V dropped 5 bases and J dropped 6 bases, with 16 bases sitting between them. In DNA form, the CDR3 reads TGTGCCAGCAGTGATCCCTCGGCGGGCGATGGCTACACCTTC. It yields the protein CASSDPSAGDGYTF.